Listed here are 26 T cell receptor beta chains from one sample, sequenced in a study of OX40 agonist ivuxolimab in advanced cancers. Data came from immunoSEQ multiplex PCR; TCRdb stores just in-frame clones and leaves some out. The sample consists of tens of thousands of clones, roughly 87% of them appearing once. This sample comprised CD4+ or CD8+ T cells sorted from blood, obtained in a trial of the OX40 agonist ivuxolimab. Source of these receptors: an adult with an advanced solid tumor such as melanoma, head and neck, liver or kidney cancer.

J is TRBJ1-5 and V is TRBV6-1; the D gene is possibly TRBD1 (6 bases). V dropped 0 bases and J dropped 0 bases, with 12 bases sitting between them. CDR1 is MNHNS, CDR2 SASEGT, per germline. The CDR3 has 17 residues. DNA of the CDR3: TGTGCCAGCAGTGAAGCTGGAGGGGGATATAGCAATCAGCCCCAGCATTTT. Translation gives CASSEAGGGYSNQPQHF.

CDR3 region: CASRPNTGELFF. As DNA, the CDR3 is TGTGCCAGCAGACCCAACACCGGGGAGCTGTTTTTT. The chain links TRBV5-8 to TRBJ2-2; D is unclear. Trimming shortened V by 5 bases and J by 2 bases, and 4 bases separated the two germline ends. The CDR3 spans 12 residues. The germline V gene has CDR1 SGHTS and CDR2 YDEGEE.

The V gene is TRBV5-1, the J gene TRBJ1-6, with TRBD1 as a possible D gene (5 bases). Germline CDR1 is SGHRS and CDR2 is YFSETQ. Trimming cost V 3 bases and J 8 bases, with 15 bases left between them. This CDR3 has 15 amino acids. The CDR3 region has the DNA TGCGCCAGCAGCTGGGGTCCGGGGGAGGATTCACCCCTCCACTTT. Its translation: CASSWGPGEDSPLHF.

This clone was picked up a small number of times. The chain has TRBV5-6 and TRBJ2-7; 9 positions match TRBD1. The CDR3 has 15 amino acids. Germline assignment: CDR1 SGHDT and CDR2 YYEEEE. V lost 1 base, J lost 3 bases, and 5 bases stayed unmatched. The CDR3 is CASSLQTGGYYEQYF. CDR3 bases: TGTGCCAGCAGCTTGCAGACAGGGGGTTACTACGAGCAGTACTTC.

The chain links TRBV25-1 to TRBJ1-1; 7 nucleotides align to TRBD1. CDR1 is MGHDK and CDR2 is SYGVNS in the germline V gene. There are 13 residues in the CDR3. V lost 9 bases to trimming and J lost 0 bases; unmatched junction nucleotides: 4. The CDR3 DNA follows: TGTGCCAGTACAGGGGCGATGAACACTGAAGCTTTCTTT. This sequence encodes CASTGAMNTEAFF.

This rearrangement joins TRBV2 to TRBJ1-3; D uncertain. Trimming removed 6 bases at V and 1 base at J, with 10 bases between. Germline CDR1 SNHLY, CDR2 FYNNEI. The CDR3 length is 14 residues. CDR3 residues: CASSFTGSGNTIYF. The CDR3, as DNA: TGTGCCAGCAGCTTTACTGGATCTGGAAACACCATATATTTT.

The chain is built from TRBV7-9 and TRBJ2-7; D remains ambiguous. The germline CDR1 and CDR2 sequences are SEHNR and FQNEAQ (reference sequence). The CDR3 runs 11 residues. Trimming cost V 4 bases and J 5 bases, with 6 bases left between them. CDR3 in amino acids: CASSWSDEQYF. CDR3 nucleotides: TGTGCCAGCAGCTGGTCGGACGAGCAGTACTTC.

V is TRBV18 and J is TRBJ1-1; D not resolved. From germline, CDR1 is KGHSH and CDR2 LQKENI. V was clipped by 0 bases and J by 2 bases, with 1 base between them. This CDR3 has 12 residues. CDR3 coding DNA: TGTGCCAGCTCACCACCTAACACTGAAGCTTTCTTT. It specifies CASSPPNTEAFF.

This clone has just one count. The chain employs TRBV4-2 and TRBJ2-6, with 11 bases fitting TRBD1. There are 17 residues in the CDR3. Germline V gene sequence: CDR1 LGHNA, CDR2 YNFKEQ. Trimming cost V 5 bases and J 0 bases; bases outside gene matches: 3. The CDR3 here is CASSSDRGLSGANVLTF. The CDR3 DNA follows: TGTGCCAGCAGCTCGGACAGGGGGCTCTCTGGGGCCAACGTCCTGACTTTC.

This chain connects TRBV10-2 to TRBJ1-6; D uncertain. V was clipped by 4 bases and J by 5 bases, with 12 bases between them. CDR1 is WSHSY and CDR2 is SAAADI in the germline V gene. The CDR3 covers 15 residues. The CDR3 DNA reads TGCGCCAGCAGTGGTGGGAGACTCAATAATTCACCCCTCCACTTT. Encoded protein: CASSGGRLNNSPLHF.

The gene calls are TRBV21-1 and TRBJ1-2; TRBD1, the table's D call, was not compared with the DNA. TRBV21-1 is a pseudogene. This CDR3 has 14 residues. The CDR3: CASSLIGTEYGYTF. In DNA, the CDR3 is TGTGCCAGCAGCCTAATAGGGACAGAATATGGCTACACCTTC.

The chain couples TRBV12-5 to TRBJ1-2, with TRBD1 matching over 7 bases. This CDR3 is 16 amino acids long. CDR1 LGHNT and CDR2 FRNRAP come from the germline V gene. V was clipped by 5 bases and J by 4 bases; unmatched bases: 13. The CDR3 nucleotides are TGTGCTAGTGGTGACCAGGACAGGCTCCGTGCCTATGGCTACACCTTC. It encodes CASGDQDRLRAYGYTF.

The V and J genes are TRBV6-1 and TRBJ1-2, with D hard to call. Per germline, CDR1 MNHNS and CDR2 SASEGT. V shed 8 bases and J shed 0 bases, with 10 bases lying between them. This CDR3 is built from 13 residues. CDR3 amino acids: CASGQNPNYGYTF. CDR3 sequence (DNA): TGTGCCAGCGGTCAAAACCCTAACTATGGCTACACCTTC.

The gene calls are TRBV6-1 and TRBJ1-1; D remains ambiguous. The germline CDR1 and CDR2 sequences are MNHNS and SASEGT. With 7 bases removed from V and 11 bases from J, the gap between germline ends came to 14 bases. This CDR3 spans 11 amino acids. For the CDR3, the DNA is TGTGCCAGCATAGACCAGGAGAGGGCTTTCTTT. Translated: CASIDQERAFF.

This chain joins TRBV7-2 and TRBJ1-1; unclear D gene. This CDR3 comprises 17 residues. CDR1 and CDR2 (germline): SGHTA, FQGNSA. The V gene lost 4 bases and the J gene lost 1 base, with 19 bases spanning the gap. The CDR3 bases are TGTGCCAGCAGCTCTGGCCGGGTCGTTGTCCCGAACACTGAAGCTTTCTTT. It is translated as CASSSGRVVVPNTEAFF.

The gene calls are TRBV11-2 and TRBJ2-3, with D perhaps matching TRBD2 (6 bases). Trimming took 1 base from V and 10 from J, leaving 15 bases between them. Germline-derived CDR1 and CDR2 are SGHAT and FQNNGV. There are 14 residues in the CDR3. Here the CDR3 DNA reads TGTGCCAGCAGCTTAGTGGGACTCCCCGACCCGCAGTATTTT. As protein: CASSLVGLPDPQYF.

The V and J genes are TRBV19 and TRBJ1-1, with D uncertain. The CDR3 is 10 amino acids. The germline CDR1 and CDR2 sequences are LNHDA and SQIVND (reference sequence). V lost 8 bases, J lost 7 bases, and 8 bases lay in between. CDR3 sequence reads: CASGRLEAFF. The CDR3, as DNA: TGTGCCAGTGGACGGCTTGAAGCTTTCTTT.

The gene calls are TRBV2 and TRBJ1-1; TRBD1 aligns across 7 bases. Germline-derived CDR1 and CDR2 are SNHLY and FYNNEI. Germline trimming cut 5 bases from V and 7 bases from J; bases unmatched to any gene: 10. CDR3 length equals 14 residues. The CDR3 region is CASSTHRDSSEAFF. The CDR3 DNA reads TGTGCCAGCAGTACCCACCGGGACAGTAGTGAAGCTTTCTTT.

The V call is TRBV18, the J call TRBJ2-7, with D perhaps being TRBD1 or TRBD2 (6 bases each). Looked up from germline, CDR1 is KGHSH and CDR2 is LQKENI. CDR3 length equals 15 residues. Trimming cost V 0 bases and J 2 bases, with 11 bases left between them. The CDR3 reads CASSPPAGEAYEQYF. In DNA form, the CDR3 reads TGTGCCAGCTCACCACCGGCAGGGGAGGCCTACGAGCAGTACTTC.

The gene calls are TRBV7-9 and TRBJ2-5, with TRBD2 matching over 12 bases. There are 16 residues in the CDR3. CDR1 and CDR2 from the germline V gene are SEHNR and FQNEAQ (reference sequence). Trimming removed 6 bases from V and 2 bases from J; junction bases left unmatched: 7. CDR3 region: CASSRGTSGSQETQYF. In DNA form, the CDR3 reads TGTGCCAGCAGTCGGGGGACTAGCGGGTCTCAAGAGACCCAGTACTTC.

The chain has TRBV7-2 and TRBJ2-3; a weak D match, TRBD2 (7 bases). The CDR3 has 16 amino acids. Trimming removed 1 base at V and 5 bases at J, with 16 bases between. CDR1 SGHTA and CDR2 FQGNSA come from the germline V gene. CDR3 in DNA: TGTGCCAGCAGCTTAGTCGGGGGGCCACGGGTAGATACGCAGTATTTT. As protein: CASSLVGGPRVDTQYF.

The gene calls are TRBV11-2 and TRBJ2-3; 8 positions agree with TRBD1. V lost 2 bases, J lost 1 base, and 8 bases stayed unmatched. The CDR3 spans 17 residues. In germline, CDR1 is SGHAT, CDR2 FQNNGV. The CDR3 DNA reads TGTGCCAGCAGCTTACGGACAGGGTGGGAAGGCACAGATACGCAGTATTTT. Its translation is CASSLRTGWEGTDTQYF.

V gene TRBV13 combines with J gene TRBJ1-2; D perhaps matches TRBD1 (6 bases). The CDR3 is made up of 15 amino acids. Deletions cut 3 bases from V and 1 base from J, with 12 bases between. CDR1 is PRHDT and CDR2 is FYEKMQ in the germline V gene (reference sequence). The CDR3 loop is CASSLRQAFNYGYTF. CDR3 DNA: TGTGCCAGCAGCTTGAGACAGGCCTTTAACTATGGCTACACCTTC.

In this sample, this clone turned up once. The chain recombines TRBV27 with TRBJ2-5, with D possibly TRBD2 on 6 matching bases. CDR3 size: 17 residues. From germline, CDR1 is MNHEY and CDR2 SMNVEV (reference sequence). Trimming shortened V by 2 bases and J by 4 bases, and 20 bases separated the two germline ends. CDR3 nucleotide sequence: TGTGCCAGCAGTTTACGGGTAGGAGGGAATATTGGAGAGACCCAGTACTTC. It specifies CASSLRVGGNIGETQYF.

The chain couples TRBV5-4 to TRBJ2-2; 7 bases align to TRBD1. Unmatched junction bases numbered 6, after V lost 0 bases and J lost 4 bases. The CDR3 length is 16 residues. CDR1 is SGHNT, CDR2 YYREEE, per germline (reference sequence). CDR3 nucleotide sequence: TGTGCCAGCAGCTTGGGACAGGGTGCCCGCACCGGGGAGCTGTTTTTT. The encoded protein is CASSLGQGARTGELFF.

The V gene is TRBV19, the J gene TRBJ2-3; 10 bases are shared with TRBD2. Trimming cost V 5 bases and J 3 bases; bases outside gene matches: 8. CDR3 size: 16 residues. Germline assignment: CDR1 LNHDA and CDR2 SQIVND (reference sequence). CDR3 DNA sequence: TGTGCCAGTAGTGTGAGCGGGGGGGCGTCGACAGATACGCAGTATTTT. It yields the protein CASSVSGGASTDTQYF. Using reference TRBV19 and TRBJ2-3 for the parts outside the CDR3, the full variable domain is DGGITQSPKYLFRKEGQNVTLSCEQNLNHDAMYWYRQDPGQGLRLIYYSQIVNDFQKGDIAEGYSVSREKKESFPLTVTSAQKNPTAFYLCASSVSGGASTDTQYFGPGTRLTVL.